This T cell receptor beta chain was recovered during a study of blood T cell repertoires in COVID-19. In the authors' methods: Estimates of nucleated cell counts were drawn from the amplification of reference gene primers. This table comes from immunoSEQ multiplex PCR, and its TCRdb copy is limited to in-frame clones, with some not included. V, J and clone size reflect that table, while D and trimming were determined from the DNA. Counted here are some 670,000 clones, 85% to 90% occurring once; the ten biggest clones make up about 0.24%. Trimming left V 3 bases short and J 2 bases short, with 8 bases between. The germline gives CDR1 DFQATT, CDR2 SNEGSKA (reference sequence). The CDR3 has 12 residues.

Sequencing used peripheral blood. The clonotype originates from a young woman with acute or convalescent COVID-19. The rearrangement joins TRBV20-1 to TRBJ2-7, with TRBD2 as a possible D gene (5 bases). The CDR3 DNA reads as TGCAGTGCTAGTAGGCGGGCCTACGAGCAGTACTTC. This translates into CSASRRAYEQYF.